This T cell receptor (beta chain) was profiled in a study of blood T cell repertoires in COVID-19. V was shortened by 8 bases and J by 3 bases, with 11 bases between the two germline ends. CDR1 and CDR2 (germline): MNHEY, SVGAGI. CDR3 size: 13 residues. Profiled with immunoSEQ multiplex PCR; TCRdb holds only in-frame clones, not every one. Altogether hundreds of thousands of clones are present, about nine tenths being singletons, with the ten largest covering approximately 1.4%. The V call is TRBV6-5, the J call TRBJ1-5; tentative D call: TRBD1 (5 bases). The sequencing sample was made of peripheral blood. The TCR comes from a woman aged 30 to 39 with active or convalescent COVID-19. The CDR3 coding sequence is TGTGCCAGCTCGACAGCAGACAATCAGCCCCAGCATTTT. It is translated as CASSTADNQPQHF.